The 27 T cell receptor beta chains presented below share a single source sample, sequenced in a study of cytomegalovirus exposure and HLA in healthy donors. 13 Jbeta primers and 60 Vbeta primers were used for the PCR. This table comes from immunoSEQ multiplex PCR, and its TCRdb copy is limited to in-frame clones, with some not included. The sample lists tens of thousands of clones, roughly 77% occurring once. Sequencing used PBMCs. The receptors were gathered from a woman aged 40 to 50 in good health and CMV-seropositive.

The chain recombines TRBV28 with TRBJ2-3; TRBD1 matches at 10 bases. The CDR3 is made up of 20 amino acids. Germline loops: CDR1 MDHEN, CDR2 SYDVKM. Losses at the gene ends were 7 bases for V and 0 bases for J; bases not matched to a gene: 19. The CDR3 DNA follows: TGTGCCAGCACCTCGCATGGGACAGGGGTTCCTCGGGTTAGCACAGATACGCAGTATTTT. Translating gives CASTSHGTGVPRVSTDTQYF.

The CDR3 DNA sequence: TGCAGCGCTATACAGGGGAATAGCAATCAGCCCCAGCATTTT. Its translation is CSAIQGNSNQPQHF. This sequence joins TRBV29-1 and TRBJ1-5; 7 bases are a match to TRBD1. Germline V gene sequence: CDR1 SQVTM, CDR2 ANQGSEA. V lost 7 bases to trimming and J lost 0 bases; unmatched junction nucleotides: 6. The CDR3 covers 14 residues.

This clone was observed a few times. The CDR3 DNA sequence: TGTGCCAGCAGCTTCGGGACAGGAGATGAAAAACTGTTTTTT. Protein product: CASSFGTGDEKLFF. The chain has TRBV7-9 and TRBJ1-4; 8 bases fit TRBD1. Germline CDR1 is SEHNR and CDR2 is FQNEAQ (reference sequence). The CDR3 is 14 amino acids. The V and J ends lost 3 bases and 6 bases, in that order; junction bases with no gene match: 3.

A single count supports this clone. The rearrangement uses TRBV7-6 and TRBJ2-1, with D possibly matching TRBD1 (5 bases). The CDR3 has 14 residues. V was shortened by 1 base and J by 4 bases, with 8 bases between the two germline ends. Germline CDR1 reads SGHVS; CDR2 reads FNYEAQ. The CDR3 loop reads CASSLGQIYNEQFF. The CDR3 region has the DNA TGTGCCAGCAGCTTAGGACAGATTTACAATGAGCAGTTCTTC.

The table lists this clone with a few counts. This sequence joins TRBV15 and TRBJ2-7, with 7 bases matching TRBD2. Germline-derived CDR1 and CDR2 are LNHNV and YYDKDF (reference sequence). The V gene end was trimmed by 3 bases and the J gene end by 4 bases; junction bases not matched to a gene: 9. The CDR3 extends over 15 amino acids. The CDR3 nucleotides are TGTGCCACCAGCAGTGGGAGGGCCTGGGAATACGAGCAGTACTTC. Its translation is CATSSGRAWEYEQYF.

CDR3 loop: CASSSGTGTGELFF. The DNA for the CDR3 is TGTGCCAGCAGTTCCGGGACAGGGACCGGGGAGCTGTTTTTT. The rearrangement links TRBV6-5 to TRBJ2-2; 9 bases line up with TRBD1. In germline, CDR1 is MNHEY, CDR2 SVGAGI. V was pared by 4 bases and J by 5 bases, with 2 bases of the junction left unmatched. The CDR3 is 14 residues long.

V gene TRBV6-6 combines with J gene TRBJ1-1, with 7 bases that match TRBD1. Germline trimming cut 0 bases from V and 2 bases from J; bases unmatched to any gene: 0. CDR1 and CDR2 (germline): MNHNY, SVGAGI (reference sequence). This CDR3 contains 14 residues. CDR3 nucleotides: TGTGCCAGCAGTTACTCAGGGGGCAACACTGAAGCTTTCTTT. This translates into CASSYSGGNTEAFF.

V and J are TRBV6-5 and TRBJ1-1, with unresolved D. The germline gives CDR1 MNHEY, CDR2 SVGAGI. V was shortened by 2 bases and J by 0 bases, with 7 bases between the two germline ends. This CDR3 has 14 amino acids. The CDR3 protein is CASSYTQLNTEAFF. The DNA for the CDR3 is TGTGCCAGCAGTTACACACAATTGAACACTGAAGCTTTCTTT.

The chain has TRBV7-6 and TRBJ2-7; D is ambiguous. There are 12 residues in the CDR3. V was cut by 1 base and J by 6 bases, with 7 bases left in between. CDR1 is SGHVS and CDR2 is FNYEAQ in the germline V gene. For the CDR3, the DNA is TGTGCCAGCAGCTTAGATCGAGGCGAGCAGTACTTC. It translates to CASSLDRGEQYF.

The DNA of the CDR3 is TGTGCCAGCGTACAGGGGGCTAACTATGGCTACACCTTC. Translated: CASVQGANYGYTF. The chain carries TRBV28 and TRBJ1-2; TRBD1 agrees at 8 bases. The length of the CDR3 is 13 residues. Germline CDR1 MDHEN, CDR2 SYDVKM. J was trimmed by 0 bases and V by 8 bases; bases with no gene match: 2.

The V gene is TRBV19, the J gene TRBJ2-7; D is perhaps TRBD1 (5 bases). In germline, CDR1 is LNHDA, CDR2 SQIVND (reference sequence). V lost 5 bases, J lost 7 bases, and 15 bases lay in between. This CDR3 is built from 13 residues. The CDR3 DNA sequence: TGTGCCAGTAGTCCAGGGTGGGCAAGGGAGCAGTACTTC. This codes for CASSPGWAREQYF.

The genes are TRBV4-3 and TRBJ1-4; no reliable D call. The V end was cut by 1 base, the J end by 5 bases, with 17 bases between. Germline V gene sequence: CDR1 LGHNA, CDR2 YSLEER. This CDR3 contains 17 residues. CDR3 region: CASSQAQALILNEKLFF. The CDR3 bases are TGCGCCAGCAGCCAAGCTCAAGCACTAATCTTAAATGAAAAACTGTTTTTT.

This clone appeared once. The J gene is TRBJ1-5, the V gene TRBV6-5, with 8 nucleotides matching TRBD1. The CDR3 is 14 residues long. CDR1 is MNHEY and CDR2 is SVGAGI in the germline V gene. The junction had 2 bases not matched to a gene; V was cut back by 6 bases and J by 1 base. CDR3 sequence reads: CASRDRVSNQPQHF. Here the CDR3 DNA reads TGTGCCAGCAGGGACAGGGTGAGCAATCAGCCCCAGCATTTT.

The CDR3 is CASSSGLTGGYQPQHF. CDR3 DNA sequence: TGTGCCAGTAGTTCAGGTTTGACAGGGGGCTATCAGCCCCAGCATTTT. This rearrangement joins TRBV19 to TRBJ1-5; TRBD1 matches 10 bases. Unmatched junction bases numbered 9, after V lost 5 bases and J lost 5 bases. The CDR3 totals 16 residues. The germline V gene encodes CDR1 LNHDA and CDR2 SQIVND (reference sequence).

J is TRBJ2-7 and V is TRBV4-1; possibly TRBD1 for D (6 bases). The CDR3 is 18 residues long. Germline V lookup: CDR1 MGHRA, CDR2 YSYEKL. V was trimmed by 1 base and J by 2 bases, leaving 21 bases between them. CDR3: CASSQAHIIDRPPYEQYF. The CDR3 nucleotides read TGCGCCAGCAGCCAAGCCCATATTATCGACAGGCCCCCCTACGAGCAGTACTTC.

The rearrangement uses TRBV20-1 and TRBJ1-2, with TRBD1 as a possible D gene (5 bases). V shed 7 bases and J shed 8 bases, with 11 bases lying between them. This CDR3 region has 10 residues. Germline V lookup: CDR1 DFQATT, CDR2 SNEGSKA (reference sequence). CDR3 amino acids: CSGAGPGYTF. DNA of the CDR3: TGCAGTGGGGCGGGGCCGGGCTACACCTTC.

V gene TRBV6-6 combines with J gene TRBJ1-5; TRBD1 matches 11 bases. The J segment lost 5 bases and the V segment lost 6 bases, leaving 6 bases of the junction unmatched. CDR1 is MNHNY and CDR2 is SVGAGI in the germline V gene (reference sequence). CDR3 length: 15 residues. CDR3 sequence (DNA): TGTGCCAGCAGGACTAAGGGACAGGGGGATCAGCCCCAGCATTTT. It is translated as CASRTKGQGDQPQHF.

This clone was counted only a few times. This chain joins TRBV29-1 and TRBJ1-2; 7 nucleotides line up with TRBD1. This CDR3 has 14 amino acids. The junction had 6 bases not matched to a gene; V was cut back by 1 base and J by 4 bases. The germline V gene has CDR1 SQVTM and CDR2 ANQGSEA. The DNA for the CDR3 is TGCAGCGTTGAAGGCGGGACAGACATCTATGGCTACACCTTC. It codes for CSVEGGTDIYGYTF.

This clone has a handful of counts. The chain has TRBV6-1 and TRBJ2-7; D not certain. Germline loops: CDR1 MNHNS, CDR2 SASEGT. This CDR3 is 13 amino acids long. Between the trimmed V and J ends, which lost 6 bases and 1 base, there was a span of 10 bases. The CDR3 is CASRSAGSYEQYF. The CDR3 coding sequence is TGTGCCAGCAGGTCCGCCGGGTCCTACGAGCAGTACTTC.

The chain couples TRBV19 to TRBJ1-1, with D possibly matching TRBD1 (5 bases). The germline CDR1 and CDR2 sequences are LNHDA and SQIVND (reference sequence). Trimming shortened V by 7 bases and J by 0 bases, and 15 bases separated the two germline ends. The CDR3 has 15 amino acids. CDR3 residues: CASTPNGGVNTEAFF. The CDR3 DNA reads as TGTGCCAGTACCCCTAATGGGGGGGTGAACACTGAAGCTTTCTTT. The complete variable domain, with remaining parts taken from reference TRBV19 and TRBJ1-1, reads DGGITQSPKYLFRKEGQNVTLSCEQNLNHDAMYWYRQDPGQGLRLIYYSQIVNDFQKGDIAEGYSVSREKKESFPLTVTSAQKNPTAFYLCASTPNGGVNTEAFFGQGTRLTVV.

The genes are TRBV28 and TRBJ2-3, with 9 bases matching TRBD1. The V segment lost 0 bases and the J segment 5 bases; nucleotides outside the gene matches: 6. Germline V gene lookup returns CDR1 MDHEN and CDR2 SYDVKM. The CDR3 totals 16 residues. DNA of the CDR3: TGTGCCAGCAGTTTATGGGGGGACAGGGTGCAAGATACGCAGTATTTT. Its translation is CASSLWGDRVQDTQYF.

The chain recombines TRBV25-1 with TRBJ2-6; D uncertain. V was cut by 1 base and J by 2 bases, with 6 bases left in between. Germline CDR1 MGHDK, CDR2 SYGVNS. CDR3 length equals 15 residues. The DNA of the CDR3 is TGTGCCAGCAGTGAATCAGGCACTGGGGCCAACGTCCTGACTTTC. Translating it yields CASSESGTGANVLTF.

J is TRBJ2-5 and V is TRBV15; tentative D call: TRBD1 (6 bases). The CDR3 has 18 amino acids. CDR1 is LNHNV and CDR2 is YYDKDF in the germline V gene (reference sequence). V lost 0 bases to trimming and J lost 1 base, with 18 bases between them. This chain's CDR3 is CATSRELQGTPRQETQYF. The CDR3 DNA is TGTGCCACCAGCAGAGAGTTACAGGGAACACCTCGCCAAGAGACCCAGTACTTC.

This clone was observed once. CDR3 residues: CASSRVVPTYEQYF. The CDR3 region has the DNA TGTGCCAGCAGCCGAGTGGTGCCAACCTACGAGCAGTACTTC. The chain carries TRBV7-8 and TRBJ2-7; D not certain. Germline assignment: CDR1 SGHVS and CDR2 FQNEAQ. There are 14 residues in the CDR3. With 5 bases removed from V and 2 bases from J, the gap between germline ends came to 13 bases.

This chain links TRBV9 with TRBJ1-5; D is possibly TRBD1 (6 bases). V was trimmed by 0 bases and J by 1 base, leaving 8 bases between them. The CDR3 extends over 15 amino acids. Germline-derived CDR1 and CDR2 are SGDLS and YYNGEE. DNA of the CDR3: TGTGCCAGCAGCGTAGCAGGGACAAGCAATCAGCCCCAGCATTTT. Residues: CASSVAGTSNQPQHF. Drawing the rest from reference TRBV9 and TRBJ1-5, the complete variable domain is DSGVTQTPKHLITATGQRVTLRCSPRSGDLSVYWYQQSLDQGLQFLIQYYNGEERAKGNILERFSAQQFPDLHSELNLSSLELGDSALYFCASSVAGTSNQPQHFGDGTRLSIL.

V usage is TRBV30 and J usage is TRBJ2-1; no firm D call. CDR3 size: 11 residues. Germline V gene sequence: CDR1 GTSNPN, CDR2 SVGIG (reference sequence). V was clipped by 0 bases and J by 6 bases, with 3 bases between them. The CDR3 spells CAWSVSNEQFF. The CDR3 DNA is TGTGCCTGGAGTGTGAGCAATGAGCAGTTCTTC.

The gene calls are TRBV27 and TRBJ1-4, with 8 nucleotides matching TRBD1. Germline assignment: CDR1 MNHEY and CDR2 SMNVEV (reference sequence). Germline trimming cut 0 bases from V and 11 bases from J; bases unmatched to any gene: 8. This CDR3 contains 15 residues. CDR3 bases: TGTGCCAGCAGTTTATCTTCCCAGGGGGCGGACAAACTGTTTTTT. It yields the protein CASSLSSQGADKLFF. Drawing the rest from reference TRBV27 and TRBJ1-4, the complete variable domain is EAQVTQNPRYLITVTGKKLTVTCSQNMNHEYMSWYRQDPGLGLRQIYYSMNVEVTDKGDVPEGYKVSRKEKRNFPLILESPSPNQTSLYFCASSLSSQGADKLFFGSGTQLSVL.